This T cell receptor beta chain was captured by sequencing in a study of shared clonotypes between healthy human individuals. Notes on the study in general: In a handful of donors, around 5.5% of naive CD4 clonotypes appeared in common.

Trimming took 5 bases from V and 8 from J, leaving 21 bases between them. Germline V gene data show CDR1 as SGHVS and CDR2 as FQNEAQ. The CDR3 length is 15 residues. The method was immunoSEQ multiplex PCR; TCRdb's version includes in-frame clones alone and lacks a portion of them. The sample has 900,000 to 1,200,000 clones, 78% seen once. On this clone itself: No antigen is known for it.

The chain recombines TRBV7-8 with TRBJ1-2; the D gene is possibly TRBD1 (5 bases). The sequence was obtained from a man aged 18 to 29 in good health. Some clones in this sample may be carry-over from other donors' samples. Specimen: memory CD4+ T cells from PBMCs. The subset was: CD45RA-negative fraction. The CDR3 bases are TGTGCCAGCAGCCCAGGAGACAGTGGCTTCGTCGGCTACACCTTC. Translated: CASSPGDSGFVGYTF.